This T cell receptor beta chain was sequenced during a study of neurological immune-mediated disorders. Study results and limitations: The level of TCR clonal expansion was highest in patients with HTLV-1-associated myelopathy and lowest in multiple sclerosis, where it fell below the level seen in healthy controls. Private repertoires in all groups were suggested by the absence of shared CDR3 amino acid sequences among expanded clones across subjects. Phylogenetic grouping assigned the repertoires of 18 of 34 multiple sclerosis patients to a single related-CDR3 cluster, representing a possible signature.

A few counts support this clonotype. Its specificity is unknown. Time point of the sample: longitudinal time-point 2. Germline assignment: CDR1 DFQATT and CDR2 SNEGSKA (reference sequence). The CDR3 runs 15 residues. The V segment lost 4 bases and the J segment 7 bases; nucleotides outside the gene matches: 10. The cDNA came from 5'RACE, which used 10-nucleotide random UMIs. TCRdb reprocessed the 5' RACE reads via MiXCR and lists one record per CDR3 protein. The repertoire holds over 75,000 distinct CDR3 sequences, 5% to 6% seen once, with 6.5% to 9.5% in the top ten. The chain couples TRBV20-1 to TRBJ2-1; 10 nucleotides align to TRBD2. The TCR originated in an older woman with multiple sclerosis. Source material: PBMCs. The CDR3 nucleotides read TGCAGTGCTATCCTAGCGGGGGCCTTTGTAAATGAGCAGTTCTTC. This encodes CSAILAGAFVNEQFF.